This entry is about one T cell receptor (beta chain). The germline CDR1 and CDR2 sequences are MGHRA and YSYEKL. This CDR3 is built from 16 residues. The junction had 6 bases not matched to a gene; V was cut back by 4 bases and J by 7 bases. This record belongs to a study of shared clonotypes between healthy human individuals. The assay was immunoSEQ multiplex PCR, and TCRdb's table has in-frame clones only and misses some. The sample carries around 2.1 million clones, about 94% recorded once. The rearrangement joins TRBV4-1 to TRBJ2-2; 13 nucleotides line up with TRBD2. What was sequenced was naive CD4+ T cells sorted from blood. Stated subset: CD45RA+ positively selected. The clonotype comes from a man aged 18 to 30 in good health. CDR3: CASSLRTSGGNGELFF. The CDR3 DNA reads as TGCGCCAGCAGCCTCAGGACTAGCGGGGGTAACGGGGAGCTGTTTTTT.